This paragraph covers one T cell receptor (beta chain) sequence. Its matching antigen is unknown. Only in-frame clones appear in the TCRdb table, and some are missing; sequencing was by immunoSEQ multiplex PCR. The table lists fewer than 300,000 clones, around 87% of them singletons, with about 3.5% in the top ten. The data are from a study of Ad26.COV2.S vaccination and SARS-CoV-2 variants. Study as a whole: Ad26.COV2.S shots went into the muscle once or twice, 56 days apart. Notes on the study in general: Vaccine recipients surpassed placebo recipients in spike-specific TCR breadth.

Described treatment: around 19 received Ad26.COV2.S at low or high dose, single or two shots; roughly five received placebo; per-sample allocation not given. Specimen acquisition occurred on day 63 following the initial vaccine or placebo injection. Boston supplied an adult donor aged 18-55 years. The vaccine delivered Wuhan-strain SARS-CoV-2 spike through an Ad26 vector. The clonotype comes from a person aged 18-65 years who received the Ad26.COV2.S COVID-19 vaccine or a placebo. The input for sequencing was peripheral blood, taken in a trial of Ad26.COV2.S vaccine versus placebo.

CDR3 protein: CASSGAGRVTEAFF. CDR3 DNA sequence: TGTGCCAGCAGTGGGGCAGGGAGGGTCACTGAAGCTTTCTTT. The chain joins TRBV2 to TRBJ1-1; possibly TRBD1 for D (5 bases). Trimming pared 4 bases from V and 4 bases from J, leaving 13 bases between. The CDR3 extends over 14 amino acids. Germline V gene sequence: CDR1 SNHLY, CDR2 FYNNEI.